What follows is one TCR beta chain and its context. This clonotype was seen only a few times. What this receptor recognizes is not known. There are no base qualities to consult, and no much larger clone falls within one base. The library was obtained by emulsion pairing. Unpaired genes were suppressed by a second nested PCR containing blocking oligos, after which a third nested PCR added Illumina adaptors and barcodes. Each emulsion RT-PCR master mix contained about 5,000-250,000 T cells, with C-region, Stepout and V-region primers. The Micellula Emulsion and Purification Kit was used to generate emulsions, and Qiagen OneStep RT-PCR reagents were used for RT-PCR. Pooled libraries were sequenced with paired-end 2 x 250 reads on an Illumina MiSeq. On the study's bioinformatics: Read pairs were joined in Galaxy and clipped at the engineered overlap into separate alpha and beta files, and reads that were not clipped were discarded. Alpha-beta pairs were assigned with CompleteTCR, a MiTCR-based pipeline that links chains sharing read cluster identifiers using an R script. TCR sequences that were observed only once, representing about 1-3.3%, were removed as potential sequencing errors. TCRdb reprocessing: public reads trimmed at Q25 with fastp, clones called with MiXCR, in-frame beta chains kept. Each CDR3 protein appears once, grouped with its most common genes and DNA. The V and J calls and clone size are TCRdb's, not the authors'. In all, the sample holds about 40,000 distinct CDR3 sequences, and about 50% of those were seen once. The ten largest make up less than 70% of the sample.

This entry belongs to a study of T cell repertoires in breast cancer (dated by TCRdb to 2016 to 2017). Some background on the complete study: The study profiled tumors, lymph nodes and peripheral blood lymphocytes from breast cancer patients, plus peripheral blood from healthy control donors. Tumor-free lymph nodes were processed without enzymatic digestion, and Ficoll was used to separate blood samples. On average, sequencing produced about 500,000 sequences per sample and roughly 10 reads per input cell. After being minced and digested with Liberase and DNase, tumors and tumor-involved lymph nodes were passed through 70-um and 40-um filters. ER+/PR+ status was present in the majority of the 20 to 25 patient tumors that were analyzed for shared TCRs. The controls were nine healthy donors whose age range was similar to that of the patients. The study reasoned that TCRs shared between breast cancer patients would target shared antigens, given breast cancer's low mutational burden and rare common mutations.

From the cysteine through the phenylalanine, the CDR3 covers 13 amino acids. Only CDR3 DNA remains: 39 bases, in frame from the first base. CDR1 and CDR2 (DFQATT, SNEGSKA) derive from the germline V gene (reference sequence). The germline V end is reduced by 6 bases and the J end by 3 bases; junction bases left unmatched: 3. The study used an expanded emulsion RT-PCR method with primers for all TCR V genes to analyze paired alpha-beta TCRs of CD8+ T cells. Before emulsion RT-PCR, CD8+ T cells were isolated with a CD8 positive selection kit and incubated overnight in 9.5 to 10 IU/mL IL-2. The study at large found these results: TRBV7 predominated among the shared TCRs, which could possibly reflect tumor recognition or a mispriming bias from eight TRBV7 primers. Possible tumor specificity was suggested for some 17 TCR pairs that were shared across seven or more patient tumors yet rarely found in control blood. Compared with tumor-free nodes, tumor-involved sentinel lymph nodes shared about fourfold more TCRs with matched tumor repertoires (about 7.7% versus 2%). Discarding singleton TCRs and sampling only part of each tumor may have missed genuine antitumor clones. Emulsion RT-PCR was considered qualitative rather than quantitative, because transcript abundance and primer differences skewed the recovery of clones. Shared TCRs were encoded by various nucleotide sequences, which suggests selection and expansion based on antigen.

The clonotype comes from a pool of human donors with breast cancer or a healthy control (not recorded which). Input material: CD8+ T cells. The V gene is TRBV20-1 and the J gene is TRBJ2-3; 10 bases in the middle match TRBD2. In nucleotide form, the sequence is TGCAGTGCCAGGACTAGCGGTACAGATACGCAGTATTTT. This sequence encodes CSARTSGTDTQYF.